This TCR beta chain was profiled in a study of OX40 agonist ivuxolimab in advanced cancers. Here immunoSEQ multiplex PCR was the method, and the copy in TCRdb shows in-frame clones only, minus some. Of approximately 60,000 clones listed, more than 70% were seen once; the top ten hold about 7%. The sequence came from an adult with an advanced solid tumor such as melanoma, head and neck, liver or kidney cancer. Sequenced material: CD4+ or CD8+ T cells sorted from blood, taken in a trial of the OX40 agonist ivuxolimab.

The CDR3 bases are TGTGCCAGTATTACCCCGGGACTCGAAAATAGCAATCAGCCCCAGCATTTT. This sequence encodes CASITPGLENSNQPQHF. The rearrangement links TRBV19 to TRBJ1-5; possibly TRBD1 for D (5 bases). CDR1 is LNHDA and CDR2 is SQIVND in the germline V gene (reference sequence). V gave up 7 bases and J gave up 0 bases, with 19 bases separating them. This CDR3 comprises 17 residues.